In its sample, the clone carrying this T cell receptor beta chain was seen a few times. No antigen is known for it. This sample was included in a study of long-term antiretroviral therapy in people with HIV. For the study at large: The earliest samples came about a decade before the 2015 immediate-ART recommendation.

Germline V CDR1 and CDR2: MNHNY, SVGAGI (reference sequence). Trimming removed 6 bases from V and 4 bases from J, with 16 bases in between. The CDR3 spans 15 residues. A v3.0 immunoSEQ assay was performed at survey level. Assay: immunoSEQ multiplex PCR; the TCRdb copy retains only in-frame clones and omits some. The sample holds some 7,900 clones; over 60% are singletons and the top ten take around 23%. General observations from the study: Post-treatment diversity went higher with ART but stayed below transplant donor controls. Across all time points, the repertoire was dominated by clones that expanded before ART.

The source was unsorted PBMCs, collected 0.6 years before starting antiretroviral therapy. The chain combines TRBV6-6 with TRBJ1-5; D gene unclear. The receptor was derived from a man aged 40-49 years with HIV. CDR3 sequence: CASSPVGRTNQPQHF. The CDR3 bases are TGTGCCAGCAGCCCAGTAGGTCGTACTAATCAGCCCCAGCATTTT.